Listed here is a single TCR beta chain. The entry originates in a study of T-cell reconstitution after alpha-beta-depleted transplantation in children. V lost 1 base and J 0 bases, leaving 9 bases between the germline ends. The CDR3 covers 15 residues. CDR1 is LGHNA and CDR2 is YSLEER in the germline V gene. Molecular barcoding with unique molecular identifiers was used for the TCRbeta library. TCRdb reprocessed the PCR reads via MiXCR and lists one record per CDR3 protein. Of around 340,000 distinct CDR3 sequences listed, 10% to 15% are singletons. This sequence was found in a human donor who donated a stem cell graft to a child with Fanconi anemia. This sample comprised PBMCs, obtained from the stem cell graft. The rearrangement links TRBV4-3 to TRBJ1-1, with unresolved D. As DNA, the CDR3 is TGCGCCAGCAGCCAAGTTTTGAGCATGAACACTGAAGCTTTCTTT. The encoded protein is CASSQVLSMNTEAFF.